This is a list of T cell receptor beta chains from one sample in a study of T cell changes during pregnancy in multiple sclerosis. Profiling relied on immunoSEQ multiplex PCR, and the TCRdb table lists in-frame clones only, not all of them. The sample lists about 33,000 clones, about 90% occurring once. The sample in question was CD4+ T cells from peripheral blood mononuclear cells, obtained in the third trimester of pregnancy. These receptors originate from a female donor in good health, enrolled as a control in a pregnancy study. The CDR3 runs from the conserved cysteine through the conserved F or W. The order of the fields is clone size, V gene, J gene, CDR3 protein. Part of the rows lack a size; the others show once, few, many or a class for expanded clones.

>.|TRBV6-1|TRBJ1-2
CASSEETGAHYGYTF
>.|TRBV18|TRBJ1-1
CASSPTGTGVEAFF
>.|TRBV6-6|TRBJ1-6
CASSTINSPLHF
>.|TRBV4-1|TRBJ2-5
CASSPRLAGAVLRETQYF
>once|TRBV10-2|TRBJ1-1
CASIRQGNTEAFF
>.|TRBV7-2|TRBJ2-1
CASSWGLAGGRYNEQFF
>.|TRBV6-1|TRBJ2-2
CASSGAGANTGELFF
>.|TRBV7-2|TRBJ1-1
CASSMDKVRNTEAFF
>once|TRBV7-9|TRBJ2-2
CASSLLAGGPETGELFF
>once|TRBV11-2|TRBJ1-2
CASRARQTSRLIPYGYTF
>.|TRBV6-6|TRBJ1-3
CASSYVRASGNTIYF
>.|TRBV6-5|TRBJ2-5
CASSPGTSGRETQYF
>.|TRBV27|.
CASSSPGQGKVYEQYF
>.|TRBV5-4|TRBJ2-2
CASSLGTSGTTGELFF
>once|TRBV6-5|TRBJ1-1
CASSYSGARDTEAFF
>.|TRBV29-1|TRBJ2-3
CSVGRGGSTDTQYF
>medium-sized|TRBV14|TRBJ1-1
CASSARGSEAFF
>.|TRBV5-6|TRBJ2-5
CASSLRQRGGRETQYF
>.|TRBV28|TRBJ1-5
CASSMALTSNQPQHF
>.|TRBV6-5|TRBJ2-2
CASSYGPGGRTGELFF
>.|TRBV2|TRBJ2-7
CASRSEGAYEQYF
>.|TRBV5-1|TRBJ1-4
CASSLNRGQEKLFF
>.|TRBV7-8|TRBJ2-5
CASSWTQQETQYF
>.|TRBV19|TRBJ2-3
CASSAGGPGTDTQYF
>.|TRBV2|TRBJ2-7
CASSEASGIRSYEQYF
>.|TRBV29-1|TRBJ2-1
CSVWTLNEQFF
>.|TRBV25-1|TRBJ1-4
CASSDLGQGGEKLFF
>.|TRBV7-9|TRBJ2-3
CASSFKGPGYF
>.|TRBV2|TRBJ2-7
CASSEEQQAFYEQYF
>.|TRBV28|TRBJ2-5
CASSSLGTVQETQYF
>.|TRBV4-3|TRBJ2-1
CASSQISSYNEQFF
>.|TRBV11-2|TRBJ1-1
CASSLSGDPGAFF
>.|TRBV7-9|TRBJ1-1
CASSRNTEAFF